This T cell receptor (beta chain) emerged from a study of post-analysis software for immune sequencing data. Each TCR beta cDNA library carried unique molecular identifiers. Starting from approximately 0.95 to 9.8 million T cells, the study yielded about 500,000 cDNA molecules. TCRdb reprocessed the PCR reads with MiXCR, giving one entry per CDR3 protein. Of about 500,000 distinct CDR3 sequences in the sample, roughly 45% are singletons; the top ten hold about 12%. Comments on this clonotype: Its antigen is undetermined.

Notes on the study in general: Controls had significantly higher normalized Chao1 diversity than multiple sclerosis patients. Included in a set of several TRBV segments more frequent in patients than controls were TRBV5-6, TRBV5-1 and TRBV20-1. Samples sharing a preparation batch grouped tightly together when assessed by F measure.

This CDR3 has 16 amino acids. CDR1 is DFQATT and CDR2 is SNEGSKA in the germline V gene (reference sequence). Losses at the gene ends were 0 bases for V and 4 bases for J; bases not matched to a gene: 10. Sequenced: blood. The sequence came from a girl aged 10 to 17 with multiple sclerosis. The V call is TRBV20-1, the J call TRBJ2-5; TRBD2 aligns across 8 bases. The CDR3 DNA reads as TGCAGTGCTAGAGATTACCCGGGGGGGACGGGAGAGACCCAGTACTTC. It is translated as CSARDYPGGTGETQYF.